This TCR beta chain came from a study of blood T cell repertoires in COVID-19. About the study: Sites in the United States, Italy and Spain provided acute and convalescent COVID-19 samples. PBMCs, B-cell-depleted T cells, or T cells provided the cDNA or gDNA that made up the material.

This clone was seen more than once but under ten times. In the original workflow: Reference gene primer amplification yielded estimated nucleated cell counts. Clones were read by immunoSEQ multiplex PCR, and TCRdb kept only the in-frame ones, dropping some. Clone size and V and J calls were adopted from that table, with D and trimming inferred from the DNA. The repertoire consists of about 27,000 clones, with roughly 90% occurring once and the leading ten covering around 2.7%. The sample comprised peripheral blood. This sequence was found in a human donor in a cohort sampled during active COVID-19.

CDR3 amino acids: CATSRDQMGQTNTGELFF. CDR3 in DNA: TGTGCCACCAGCAGAGATCAGATGGGACAGACGAACACCGGGGAGCTGTTTTTT. The chain carries TRBV15 and TRBJ2-2; 7 bases are shared with TRBD1. V lost 0 bases to trimming and J lost 0 bases; unmatched junction nucleotides: 7. The germline gives CDR1 LNHNV, CDR2 YYDKDF (reference sequence). This CDR3 has 18 residues. Full variable domain (rest looked up from reference TRBV15 and TRBJ2-2): DAMVIQNPRYQVTQFGKPVTLSCSQTLNHNVMYWYQQKSSQAPKLLFHYYDKDFNNEADTPDNFQSRRPNTSFCFLDIRSPGLGDTAMYLCATSRDQMGQTNTGELFFGEGSRLTVL.